This TCR beta chain is drawn from a study of blood T cell repertoires in COVID-19. Study context: Samples taken during acute and convalescent COVID-19 were collected in the United States, Italy and Spain.

In the authors' methods: It was from reference gene primer amplification that nucleated cell counts were estimated. Produced via immunoSEQ multiplex PCR; TCRdb's table is partial and in-frame only. The DNA gave D and trimming, while V, J and clone size come from that table. The sample records about 220,000 clones, 75% to 85% being singletons. While infection was still active, Seattle patients were enrolled and then followed longitudinally. The germline V gene has CDR1 MGHDK and CDR2 SYGVNS. Trimming took 2 bases from V and 0 from J, leaving 12 bases between them. The CDR3 is 16 residues long. The chain carries TRBV25-1 and TRBJ2-3; D perhaps matches TRBD1 (6 bases). The sequenced sample consisted of peripheral blood. The clonotype comes from a woman between 65 and 79 years old with COVID-19, enrolled during active disease. In DNA form, the CDR3 reads TGTGCCAGCAGTGAAAAATGGACAGCCAGCACAGATACGCAGTATTTT. Translated, it gives CASSEKWTASTDTQYF.